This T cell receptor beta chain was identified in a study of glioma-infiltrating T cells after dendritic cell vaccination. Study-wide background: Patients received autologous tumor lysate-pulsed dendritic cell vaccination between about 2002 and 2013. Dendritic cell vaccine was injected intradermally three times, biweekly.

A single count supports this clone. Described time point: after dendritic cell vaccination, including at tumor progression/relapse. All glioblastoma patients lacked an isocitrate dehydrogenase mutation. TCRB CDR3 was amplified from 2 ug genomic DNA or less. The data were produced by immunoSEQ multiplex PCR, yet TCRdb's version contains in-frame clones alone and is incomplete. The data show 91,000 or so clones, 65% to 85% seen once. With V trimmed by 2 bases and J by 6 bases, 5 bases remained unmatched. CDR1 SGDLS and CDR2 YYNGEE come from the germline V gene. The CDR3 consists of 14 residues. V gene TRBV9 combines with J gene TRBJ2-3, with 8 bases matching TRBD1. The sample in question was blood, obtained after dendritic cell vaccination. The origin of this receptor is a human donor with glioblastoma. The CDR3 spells CASSVRGPYDTQYF. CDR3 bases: TGTGCCAGCAGCGTCAGGGGGCCATACGATACGCAGTATTTT.